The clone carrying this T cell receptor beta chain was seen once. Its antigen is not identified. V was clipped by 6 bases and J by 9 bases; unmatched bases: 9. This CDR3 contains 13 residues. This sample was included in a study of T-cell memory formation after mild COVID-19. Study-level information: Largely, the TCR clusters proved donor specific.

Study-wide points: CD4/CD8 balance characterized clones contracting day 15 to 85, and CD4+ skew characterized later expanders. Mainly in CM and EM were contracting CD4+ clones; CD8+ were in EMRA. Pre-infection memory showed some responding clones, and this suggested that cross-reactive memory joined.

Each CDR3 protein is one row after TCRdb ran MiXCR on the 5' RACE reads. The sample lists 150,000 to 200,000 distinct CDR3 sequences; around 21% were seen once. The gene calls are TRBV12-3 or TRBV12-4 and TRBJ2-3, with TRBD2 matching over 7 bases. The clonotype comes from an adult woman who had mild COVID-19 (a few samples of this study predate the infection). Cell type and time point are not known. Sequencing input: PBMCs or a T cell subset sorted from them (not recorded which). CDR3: CASSGGCGQTQYF. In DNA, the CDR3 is TGTGCCAGCAGCGGGGGGTGTGGGCAGACGCAGTATTTT.